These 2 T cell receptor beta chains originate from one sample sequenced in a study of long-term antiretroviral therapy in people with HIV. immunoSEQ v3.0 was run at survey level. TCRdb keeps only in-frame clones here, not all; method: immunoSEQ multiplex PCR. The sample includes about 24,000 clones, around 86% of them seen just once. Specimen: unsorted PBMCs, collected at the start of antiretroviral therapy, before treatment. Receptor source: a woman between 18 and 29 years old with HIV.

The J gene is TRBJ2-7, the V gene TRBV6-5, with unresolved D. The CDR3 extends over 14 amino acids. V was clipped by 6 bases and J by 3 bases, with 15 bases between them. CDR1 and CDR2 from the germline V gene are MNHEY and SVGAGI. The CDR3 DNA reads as TGTGCCAGCAGCCACCCCCCAGGCGACTACGAGCAGTACTTC. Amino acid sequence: CASSHPPGDYEQYF.

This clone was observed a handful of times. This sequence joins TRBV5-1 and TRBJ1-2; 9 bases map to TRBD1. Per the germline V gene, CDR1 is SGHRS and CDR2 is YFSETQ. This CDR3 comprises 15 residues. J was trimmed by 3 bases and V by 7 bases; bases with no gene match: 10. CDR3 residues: CASGDREVGDYGYTF. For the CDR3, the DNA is TGCGCCAGCGGGGACAGGGAAGTTGGGGACTATGGCTACACCTTC. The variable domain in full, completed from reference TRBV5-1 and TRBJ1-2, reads KAGVTQTPRYLIKTRGQQVTLSCSPISGHRSVSWYQQTPGQGLQFLFEYFSETQRNKGNFPGRFSGRQFSNSRSEMNVSTLELGDSALYLCASGDREVGDYGYTFGSGTRLTVV.